This TCR beta chain appears in the sequencing data of a study of CD8 T cells in Susac syndrome. The ends were cut back, 3 bases at V and 2 bases at J, with 16 bases in the middle. Looked up from germline, CDR1 is SNHLY and CDR2 is FYNNEI. The CDR3 contains 16 residues. The authors sequenced TCR beta from blood CD8+ and CD4+ T cells. Healthy donors constituted the control group, matched for age and sex. In contrast to the negatively isolated CD8+ and CD4+ T cells, TEMRA cells were FACS-enriched. cDNA came from about 0.5 to 1 ug RNA primed by random hexamers. TCRdb recomputed calls from the immunoSEQ multiplex PCR reads with MiXCR, one row per CDR3 protein. The data contain about 90,000 distinct CDR3 sequences, around 93% of them singletons.

This receptor was taken from a human donor in good health. This chain uses TRBV2 with TRBJ1-2, with a weak D call TRBD1 (5 bases). The specimen sequenced was CD8+ T cells from PBMCs. CDR3 DNA sequence: TGTGCCAGCAGTGAGAGTGTGCGGACAAACAACTATGGCTACACCTTC. Its protein product is CASSESVRTNNYGYTF.